The 29 T cell receptor beta chains in this list originate from one sample, sequenced in a study of CD8 T cells in ankylosing spondylitis. Each CDR3 protein is one row after TCRdb ran MiXCR on the 5' RACE reads. The data hold about 240,000 distinct CDR3 sequences, with approximately 10% observed a single time. Material for sequencing was blood, either unsorted or a sorted T cell fraction (not recorded which). The receptors derive from a male donor with ankylosing spondylitis or in good health (not recorded which).

The chain carries TRBV6-1 and TRBJ2-3; D is unclear. The V end was cut by 6 bases, the J end by 6 bases, with 19 bases between. The CDR3 has 15 residues. Germline CDR1 MNHNS, CDR2 SASEGT. CDR3 residues: CASRSSSTGQDTQYF. CDR3 bases: TGTGCCAGCAGGAGCTCCTCCACCGGGCAGGATACGCAGTATTTT.

This clonotype was seen many times. The chain links TRBV30 to TRBJ1-6; D unclear. The V and J ends lost 1 base and 8 bases respectively, with 9 bases between them. From germline, CDR1 is GTSNPN and CDR2 SVGIG (reference sequence). The CDR3 totals 13 residues. CDR3 loop: CAWSDGGDSPLHF. CDR3 nucleotide sequence: TGTGCCTGGAGTGACGGCGGGGATTCACCCCTCCACTTT. Combining the CDR3 with reference TRBV30 and TRBJ1-6 gives the whole variable domain SQTIHQWPATLVQPVGSPLSLECTVEGTSNPNLYWYRQAAGRGLQLLFYSVGIGQISSEVPQNLSASRPQDRQFILSSKKLLLSDSGFYLCAWSDGGDSPLHFGNGTRLTVT.

This clonotype was observed many times. The rearrangement links TRBV5-1 to TRBJ2-1; D is unclear. The CDR3 is 14 amino acids. Trimming left V 0 bases short and J 1 base short, with 5 bases between. The V gene's germline CDR1 is SGHRS and CDR2 YFSETQ. CDR3 nucleotide sequence: TGCGCCAGCAGCTTGGGCATTTCCTACAATGAGCAGTTCTTC. The encoded protein is CASSLGISYNEQFF.

In this sample, this clonotype turned up many times. V usage is TRBV7-2 and J usage is TRBJ1-1; no clear D gene. Trimming left V 3 bases short and J 1 base short, with 9 bases between. The germline gives CDR1 SGHTA, CDR2 FQGNSA. This CDR3 is 14 amino acids long. CDR3 amino acids: CASSFSRQNTEAFF. The CDR3 DNA is TGTGCCAGCAGCTTCTCTCGACAGAACACTGAAGCTTTCTTT.

V and J are TRBV7-9 and TRBJ2-1, with 9 positions matching TRBD1. Trimming at V came to 4 bases and at J to 7 bases, leaving 8 bases not matched to a gene. There are 15 residues in the CDR3. Germline CDR1 and CDR2: SEHNR and FQNEAQ (reference sequence). CDR3: CASSSRDRVGNEQFF. The CDR3 DNA sequence: TGTGCCAGCAGCTCCCGGGACAGGGTGGGAAATGAGCAGTTCTTC.

The sample holds many counts of this clonotype. The chain joins TRBV24-1 to TRBJ1-2; weak D call: TRBD1 (5 bases). V lost 5 bases to trimming and J lost 0 bases, with 18 bases between them. The length of the CDR3 is 17 residues. Germline CDR1 reads KGHDR; CDR2 reads SFDVKD. The CDR3 loop is CATSVPGRPRTNYGYTF. The CDR3 region has the DNA TGTGCCACCAGTGTCCCGGGACGTCCTCGAACTAACTATGGCTACACCTTC.

This sequence joins TRBV14 and TRBJ1-1; 8 bases agree with TRBD1. The germline V gene encodes CDR1 SGHDN and CDR2 FVKESK. V shed 2 bases, J shed 5 bases, and the junction held 7 bases outside the gene matches. The CDR3 contains 15 residues. The chain's CDR3 is CASSQLKTGETEAFF. In nucleotides, the CDR3 is TGTGCCAGCAGCCAACTAAAGACAGGGGAGACTGAAGCTTTCTTT.

The rearrangement joins TRBV25-1 to TRBJ2-3, with 15 bases fitting TRBD2. J lost 1 base, V lost 5 bases, and 10 bases had no gene match. CDR3 size: 19 residues. CDR1 and CDR2 (germline): MGHDK, SYGVNS. CDR3 protein: CASSPAPRTSGRGTDTQYF. The CDR3 coding sequence is TGTGCCAGCAGTCCTGCCCCACGGACTAGCGGGAGGGGCACAGATACGCAGTATTTT. Full variable domain (remainder filled in from reference TRBV25-1 and TRBJ2-3): EADIYQTPRYLVIGTGKKITLECSQTMGHDKMYWYQQDPGMELHLIHYSYGVNSTEKGDLSSESTVSRIRTEHFPLTLESARPSHTSQYLCASSPAPRTSGRGTDTQYFGPGTRLTVL.

This clonotype was recorded at least ten times. V and J are TRBV20-1 and TRBJ1-1; the D gene is possibly TRBD1 (6 bases). This CDR3 is built from 13 residues. Trimming took 3 bases from V and 2 from J, leaving 10 bases between them. Germline assignment: CDR1 DFQATT and CDR2 SNEGSKA (reference sequence). The CDR3 DNA reads TGCAGTGCTAGTCAGGGGACCAACACTGAAGCTTTCTTT. Translation: CSASQGTNTEAFF.

This clonotype was seen repeatedly, ten times or more. This sequence joins TRBV3-1 and TRBJ2-1; D might be TRBD1 or TRBD2, each matching 5 bases. Trimming removed 4 bases from V and 3 bases from J, with 16 bases in between. Germline loops: CDR1 LGHDT, CDR2 YNNKEL (reference sequence). CDR3 length: 16 amino acids. CDR3 DNA: TGTGCCAGCAGCCTATTCAAGGGACCTCTCTACAATGAGCAGTTCTTC. Protein: CASSLFKGPLYNEQFF.

There are many counts of this clonotype. The chain couples TRBV6-6 to TRBJ2-5; D is possibly TRBD2 (6 bases). Deletions cut 3 bases from V and 3 bases from J, with 8 bases between. From germline, CDR1 is MNHNY and CDR2 SVGAGI (reference sequence). The CDR3 length is 13 residues. The CDR3 region is CASSYLAEETQYF. CDR3 bases: TGTGCCAGCAGTTATTTAGCGGAAGAGACCCAGTACTTC.

V gene TRBV20-1 combines with J gene TRBJ1-1, with D unclear. The CDR3 is 10 residues long. Trimming took off 5 bases at V and 4 bases at J, with 5 bases between the two ends. The germline V gene encodes CDR1 DFQATT and CDR2 SNEGSKA (reference sequence). The CDR3 coding sequence is TGCAGTGCTCATACCACTGAAGCTTTCTTT. Residues: CSAHTTEAFF.

This clonotype showed up many times. The chain has TRBV20-1 and TRBJ2-7; TRBD2 agrees at 9 bases. V dropped 0 bases and J dropped 3; count of bases not matched to a gene: 6. CDR3 length equals 15 residues. Germline values: CDR1 DFQATT, CDR2 SNEGSKA (reference sequence). CDR3 protein: CSARDSASGVYEQYF. CDR3 in DNA: TGCAGTGCTAGAGATTCGGCTAGCGGGGTCTACGAGCAGTACTTC.

This clonotype was counted ten times or more. The V and J genes are TRBV10-3 and TRBJ2-7; D is undetermined. CDR1 and CDR2 from the germline V gene are ENHRY and SYGVKD. The CDR3 sequence is 14 residues long. V shed 3 bases and J shed 3 bases, with 12 bases lying between them. CDR3 protein: CAISDQTDHYEQYF. In DNA, the CDR3 is TGTGCCATCAGTGATCAGACGGACCACTACGAGCAGTACTTC.

V gene TRBV7-2 combines with J gene TRBJ1-4; TRBD1 might be the D (5 bases). From germline, CDR1 is SGHTA and CDR2 FQGNSA. V lost 1 base to trimming and J lost 4 bases, with 13 bases between them. The CDR3 extends over 16 amino acids. This CDR3 is CASSLVRGRYNEKLFF. Here the CDR3 DNA reads TGTGCCAGCAGCTTAGTGCGGGGCAGGTATAATGAAAAACTGTTTTTT.

Remarks on this clonotype: A much larger clone sits a single nucleotide away, making a read error possible. This rearrangement joins TRBV6-5 to TRBJ2-3; possibly TRBD1 for D (5 bases). The CDR3 sequence is 15 residues long. The germline V gene has CDR1 MNHEY and CDR2 SVGAGI. CDR3 protein: CGSSYRQTRSDTQYF. Written as DNA, the CDR3 is TGTGGCAGCAGTTACAGACAGACGAGGTCCGATACGCAGTATTTT.

The rearrangement uses TRBV28 and TRBJ2-1; D perhaps matches TRBD1 (6 bases). The CDR3 is made up of 17 amino acids. Looked up from germline, CDR1 is MDHEN and CDR2 is SYDVKM. Trimming shortened V by 3 bases and J by 0 bases, and 15 bases separated the two germline ends. CDR3 nucleotide sequence: TGTGCCAGCAGTTTCCCCAGGGGAATAAGCTCCTACAATGAGCAGTTCTTC. Amino acids: CASSFPRGISSYNEQFF.

Many counts were recorded for this clonotype. V gene TRBV6-5 combines with J gene TRBJ2-6; no clear D gene. V lost 3 bases to trimming and J lost 0 bases, with 6 bases between them. Per germline, CDR1 MNHEY and CDR2 SVGAGI. This CDR3 is built from 15 residues. CDR3 in amino acids: CASSYSGSGANVLTF. The CDR3 nucleotides are TGTGCCAGCAGTTATTCCGGCTCTGGGGCCAACGTCCTGACTTTC.

This clonotype appeared once. A junction end diverges from the germline sequence, so it may reflect a read error. The V gene is TRBV7-2, the J gene TRBJ2-1; D is undetermined. The CDR3 is 13 residues long. The germline gives CDR1 SGHTA, CDR2 FQGNSA. The CDR3 loop is CVSSSPLSGEQFF. As DNA, the CDR3 is TGTGTCAGCAGCTCCCCTCTTTCCGGTGAGCAGTTCTTC.

The J gene is TRBJ2-3, the V gene TRBV18; 8 bases are a match to TRBD1. The germline CDR1 and CDR2 sequences are KGHSH and LQKENI. V shed 5 bases, J shed 3 bases, and the junction held 4 bases outside the gene matches. This CDR3 has 14 residues. The CDR3 coding sequence is TGTGCCAGCTCATCGCGGACAGGGACAGATACGCAGTATTTT. It translates to CASSSRTGTDTQYF.

Of note for this clonotype: At one end the junction does not follow the germline gene, possibly because of a read error. The chain recombines TRBV6-5 with TRBJ2-7, with a tentative D call TRBD1 (6 bases). Germline loops: CDR1 MNHEY, CDR2 SVGAGI. The CDR3 has 15 amino acids. This chain's CDR3 is CASSYFQGSSYAQYF. CDR3 DNA: TGTGCCAGCAGTTATTTCCAGGGGAGCTCCTACGCGCAGTACTTC.

This clonotype was detected many times. The gene calls are TRBV18 and TRBJ1-6; D remains unclear. The V gene's germline CDR1 is KGHSH and CDR2 LQKENI. Trimming took 3 bases from V and 0 from J, leaving 6 bases between them. The CDR3 runs to 15 residues. CDR3 residues: CASSPQDSYNSPLHF. The CDR3 DNA reads as TGTGCCAGCTCACCCCAAGACTCCTATAATTCACCCCTCCACTTT.

The chain combines TRBV11-2 with TRBJ2-1; D assignment may be TRBD1 or TRBD2 (6 bases each). CDR1 SGHAT and CDR2 FQNNGV come from the germline V gene. This CDR3 is built from 19 residues. The V end lost 6 bases, the J end lost 0 bases, and 24 bases lay between the germline ends. The DNA of the CDR3 is TGTGCCAGCAGGGGGATTAAGGGGGGAGGCACCTTCTCCTACAATGAGCAGTTCTTC. Encoded protein: CASRGIKGGGTFSYNEQFF.

This clonotype showed up many times. The chain carries TRBV19 and TRBJ1-5, with 12 positions matching TRBD1. CDR1 is LNHDA and CDR2 is SQIVND in the germline V gene (reference sequence). V was clipped by 3 bases and J by 7 bases; unmatched bases: 10. This CDR3 comprises 17 residues. The CDR3 DNA follows: TGTGCCAGTAGTATTACCTCCGGGACAGGGGGCGGGCAGCCCCAGCATTTT. Protein: CASSITSGTGGGQPQHF.

This clonotype was observed many times. The rearrangement uses TRBV18 and TRBJ1-3, with 11 positions matching TRBD1. CDR3 length equals 17 residues. J lost 6 bases, V lost 3 bases, and 10 bases had no gene match. Germline CDR1 KGHSH, CDR2 LQKENI. CDR3 sequence: CASSPYTDRGLENTIYF. CDR3 DNA sequence: TGTGCCAGCTCACCTTATACGGACAGGGGGCTTGAAAACACCATATATTTT.

This clonotype was observed a handful of times. V usage is TRBV11-2 and J usage is TRBJ2-2, with TRBD1 matching over 12 bases. Losses at the gene ends were 3 bases for V and 6 bases for J; bases not matched to a gene: 5. Germline CDR1 SGHAT, CDR2 FQNNGV. The CDR3 length is 16 residues. The CDR3 loop is CASSFGTGGGPGELFF. CDR3 nucleotide sequence: TGTGCCAGCAGCTTTGGGACAGGGGGCGGACCCGGGGAGCTGTTTTTT. Full variable domain (rest looked up from reference TRBV11-2 and TRBJ2-2): EAGVAQSPRYKIIEKRQSVAFWCNPISGHATLYWYQQILGQGPKLLIQFQNNGVVDDSQLPKDRFSAERLKGVDSTLKIQPAKLEDSAVYLCASSFGTGGGPGELFFGEGSRLTVL.

The rearrangement links TRBV20-1 to TRBJ2-1; a possible D gene is TRBD2 (5 bases). Trimming removed 6 bases at V and 1 base at J, with 16 bases between. Germline CDR1 is DFQATT and CDR2 is SNEGSKA (reference sequence). The CDR3 covers 15 residues. The CDR3 is CSASTGSGSYNEQFF. CDR3 nucleotides: TGCAGTGCCTCAACGGGGAGTGGTTCCTACAATGAGCAGTTCTTC.

In this sample, this clonotype turned up many times. The junction departs from germline at one end; a sequencing error may be responsible. V gene TRBV7-8 combines with J gene TRBJ2-5; the match to TRBD2 covers 8 bases. The V gene's germline CDR1 is SGHVS and CDR2 FQNEAQ. This CDR3 has 16 residues. The CDR3 here is CASSLAGGGISETQYF. In DNA form, the CDR3 reads TGTGCCAGCAGCCTAGCCGGCGGGGGGATTTCAGAGACCCAGTACTTC.

This clonotype was observed many times. The chain uses TRBV4-1 and TRBJ2-7; 16 bases are a match to TRBD2. With 1 base clipped from V and 7 bases from J, the junction kept 4 bases outside the gene matches. Germline CDR1 is MGHRA and CDR2 is YSYEKL. This CDR3 spans 16 amino acids. The CDR3 DNA sequence: TGCGCCAGCAGCCAAGGCTGGGGACTAGCGGGAGGGGAGCAGTACTTC. Amino acids: CASSQGWGLAGGEQYF.